The next 2 T cell receptor beta chains were all read from a single sample in a study of early T cells in non-severe SARS-CoV-2 infection. Via MiXCR, TCRdb re-called the 5' RACE reads, giving one row per CDR3 protein. The sample yields about 70,000 distinct CDR3 sequences, more than 12% seen once. Material: whole blood, obtained at baseline. The receptors here all came from an adult who was a healthcare worker with PCR-confirmed SARS-CoV-2 infection or an uninfected control (not recorded which).

The chain joins TRBV18 to TRBJ2-7; TRBD2 matches at 9 bases. CDR3 size: 17 residues. Germline assignment: CDR1 KGHSH and CDR2 LQKENI. V was pared by 3 bases and J by 3 bases, with 12 bases of the junction left unmatched. DNA of the CDR3: TGTGCCAGCTCACCCTCCCTCGGGGTAGCGGGGGACTACGAGCAGTACTTC. This codes for CASSPSLGVAGDYEQYF. Drawing the rest from reference TRBV18 and TRBJ2-7, the complete variable domain is NAGVMQNPRHLVRRRGQEARLRCSPMKGHSHVYWYRQLPEEGLKFMVYLQKENIIDESGMPKERFSAEFPKEGPSILRIQQVVRGDSAAYFCASSPSLGVAGDYEQYFGPGTRLTVT.

This clonotype has just a few counts. J is TRBJ1-5 and V is TRBV18; no definite D call. Germline V gives CDR1 KGHSH, CDR2 LQKENI. CDR3 length: 15 residues. Trimming removed 1 base from V and 0 bases from J, with 7 bases in between. The CDR3 is CASSPQDYSNQPQHF. As DNA, the CDR3 is TGTGCCAGCTCACCACAGGACTATAGCAATCAGCCCCAGCATTTT.